The 18 T cell receptor beta chains reported below all come from one sample, sequenced in a study of cytomegalovirus exposure and HLA in healthy donors. The protocol was immunoSEQ multiplex PCR, while the TCRdb copy is restricted to in-frame clones and leaves out a portion. Counted here are around 70,000 clones, approximately 90% occurring once; the ten biggest clones make up about 3.2%. Sequencing was done on a sample of PBMCs. Receptors originate from a man aged 18-30 years in good health and CMV-seronegative.

This clone was seen a single time. The rearrangement links TRBV15 to TRBJ2-7; TRBD2 agrees at 8 bases. Germline CDR1 is LNHNV and CDR2 is YYDKDF (reference sequence). The V and J ends lost 4 bases and 4 bases, in that order; junction bases with no gene match: 9. The CDR3 covers 15 residues. The CDR3 here is CATSISGGGTYEQYF. The CDR3, as DNA: TGTGCCACCAGCATCTCCGGGGGGGGTACTTACGAGCAGTACTTC.

The chain is built from TRBV7-9 and TRBJ2-7, with D possibly being TRBD1 (5 bases). The CDR3 spans 16 residues. The V end was cut by 2 bases, the J end by 2 bases, with 16 bases between. Germline V gives CDR1 SEHNR, CDR2 FQNEAQ (reference sequence). The CDR3 spells CASSLSQRQSAYEQYF. The CDR3, as DNA: TGTGCCAGCAGCTTATCCCAGAGACAGAGTGCCTACGAGCAGTACTTC.

This rearrangement joins TRBV27 to TRBJ2-5; 9 bases agree with TRBD1. The V and J ends lost 6 bases and 7 bases, in that order; junction bases with no gene match: 12. This CDR3 spans 15 amino acids. Germline V gene data show CDR1 as MNHEY and CDR2 as SMNVEV (reference sequence). The CDR3 spells CASRYNRDREATQYF. The CDR3 DNA follows: TGTGCCAGCAGATACAACCGGGACAGGGAGGCGACCCAGTACTTC.

This clone was seen once. The chain joins TRBV5-1 to TRBJ2-3; D might be TRBD2 (6 bases). There are 15 residues in the CDR3. Per germline, CDR1 SGHRS and CDR2 YFSETQ. V lost 2 bases to trimming and J lost 1 base, with 11 bases between them. The CDR3 loop is CASSFGTGGTDTQYF. The CDR3 DNA is TGCGCCAGCAGCTTCGGGACGGGGGGCACAGATACGCAGTATTTT.

The chain combines TRBV19 with TRBJ1-2, with D possibly matching TRBD1 (6 bases). This CDR3 has 12 residues. Trimming cost V 7 bases and J 6 bases, with 12 bases left between them. Germline V gene data show CDR1 as LNHDA and CDR2 as SQIVND (reference sequence). CDR3 protein: CASTRGIDGYTF. CDR3 DNA sequence: TGTGCCAGTACCAGGGGCATAGATGGCTACACCTTC. The variable domain in full, with the rest retrieved from reference TRBV19 and TRBJ1-2, is DGGITQSPKYLFRKEGQNVTLSCEQNLNHDAMYWYRQDPGQGLRLIYYSQIVNDFQKGDIAEGYSVSREKKESFPLTVTSAQKNPTAFYLCASTRGIDGYTFGSGTRLTVV.

The chain employs TRBV6-5 and TRBJ1-5, with D possibly being TRBD1 (6 bases). CDR1 is MNHEY and CDR2 is SVGAGI in the germline V gene. Trimming pared 6 bases from V and 4 bases from J, leaving 10 bases between. The CDR3 spans 13 residues. The CDR3 DNA follows: TGTGCCAGCAGAGGACAGCTTAATCAGCCCCAGCATTTT. Amino acids: CASRGQLNQPQHF.

This sequence joins TRBV30 and TRBJ2-1, with D maybe TRBD2 (6 bases). The V and J ends lost 5 bases and 4 bases respectively, with 18 bases between them. From germline, CDR1 is GTSNPN and CDR2 SVGIG (reference sequence). The CDR3 is 15 amino acids. The CDR3 protein is CAWGRTRGPYNEQFF. In DNA form, the CDR3 reads TGTGCCTGGGGACGGACGCGGGGACCTTACAATGAGCAGTTCTTC.

This clone is medium-sized. The V gene is TRBV28, the J gene TRBJ1-4; D perhaps matches TRBD1 (6 bases). The CDR3 is 15 residues long. Looked up from germline, CDR1 is MDHEN and CDR2 is SYDVKM. Trimming left V 2 bases short and J 7 bases short, with 14 bases between. The CDR3 loop is CASSLGDRTIEKLFF. The CDR3 DNA sequence: TGTGCCAGCAGTTTAGGTGACAGGACGATTGAAAAACTGTTTTTT.

J is TRBJ2-2 and V is TRBV2, with 7 bases aligning to TRBD1. CDR1 is SNHLY, CDR2 FYNNEI, per germline. V shed 5 bases, J shed 2 bases, and the junction held 8 bases outside the gene matches. This CDR3 spans 16 amino acids. This chain's CDR3 is CASSPTDRANTGELFF. CDR3 in DNA: TGTGCCAGCAGTCCCACTGACAGGGCCAACACCGGGGAGCTGTTTTTT.

The rearrangement uses TRBV9 and TRBJ1-4; weak D call: TRBD1 (5 bases). Germline V gives CDR1 SGDLS, CDR2 YYNGEE. This CDR3 spans 15 amino acids. Trimming removed 0 bases from V and 5 bases from J, with 11 bases in between. Written as DNA, the CDR3 is TGTGCCAGCAGCGTAGCAGGGCCGGAAAATGAAAAACTGTTTTTT. Protein sequence: CASSVAGPENEKLFF.

CDR3 bases: TGTGCCAGCGGGGCGCTAGCGAGGCCCGAGCAGTACTTC. Encoded protein: CASGALARPEQYF. The V gene is TRBV5-5, the J gene TRBJ2-7; weak D call: TRBD2 (6 bases). There are 13 residues in the CDR3. Germline V gene sequence: CDR1 SGHKS, CDR2 YYEKEE (reference sequence). Trimming cost V 7 bases and J 6 bases, with 17 bases left between them.

With respect to this clone: Additional DNA sequences in this sample encode the identical CDR3. The chain combines TRBV7-2 with TRBJ2-7, with 9 positions matching TRBD2. Germline V gene sequence: CDR1 SGHTA, CDR2 FQGNSA. Trimming cost V 4 bases and J 4 bases; bases outside gene matches: 8. This CDR3 spans 15 amino acids. CDR3 DNA: TGTGCCAGCAGCTCGACTAGCGGAGTTAGGTACGAGCAGTACTTC. Translated, it gives CASSSTSGVRYEQYF.

The chain combines TRBV4-3 with TRBJ2-1, with unresolved D. The CDR3 spans 16 residues. CDR1 LGHNA and CDR2 YSLEER come from the germline V gene. Trimming stripped 3 bases from V and 0 bases from J, with 12 bases between. The CDR3 sequence: CASSQGSLSSYNEQFF. CDR3 sequence (DNA): TGCGCCAGCAGCCAGGGTAGCTTGAGCTCCTACAATGAGCAGTTCTTC.

This sequence joins TRBV2 and TRBJ1-1; 8 nucleotides align to TRBD1. Germline V gene sequence: CDR1 SNHLY, CDR2 FYNNEI. The CDR3 contains 14 residues. J was trimmed by 1 base and V by 7 bases; bases with no gene match: 5. Here the CDR3 DNA reads TGTGCCAGCACCGCACAGGGGGAGAACACTGAAGCTTTCTTT. This codes for CASTAQGENTEAFF.

The genes are TRBV10-1 and TRBJ1-2; unclear D gene. V lost 6 bases and J 4 bases, leaving 12 bases between the germline ends. From germline, CDR1 is WNHNN and CDR2 SYGVQD (reference sequence). The CDR3 has 13 amino acids. The CDR3 sequence is CASSSRAGYGYTF. The CDR3 coding sequence is TGCGCCAGCAGCTCTCGTGCAGGCTATGGCTACACCTTC.

This chain joins TRBV6-1 and TRBJ2-5; no clear D gene. Germline CDR1 reads MNHNS; CDR2 reads SASEGT. V lost 7 bases and J 1 base, leaving 10 bases between the germline ends. The CDR3 is 13 amino acids. For the CDR3, the DNA is TGTGCCAGCAAGAGGAGCGCCCAAGAGACCCAGTACTTC. This translates into CASKRSAQETQYF.

The chain carries TRBV28 and TRBJ1-2; 9 nucleotides match TRBD1. This CDR3 region has 15 residues. Germline V gives CDR1 MDHEN, CDR2 SYDVKM. V lost 6 bases, J lost 7 bases, and 12 bases stayed unmatched. CDR3 nucleotides: TGTGCCAGCAGCCCGGTGGACAGGGGATGGGGTGGCTACACCTTC. Translating gives CASSPVDRGWGGYTF.

This clone occurred once. This chain joins TRBV2 and TRBJ1-2, with 7 bases lining up with TRBD1. There are 12 residues in the CDR3. Germline V gives CDR1 SNHLY, CDR2 FYNNEI. The junction had 5 bases not matched to a gene; V was cut back by 6 bases and J by 7 bases. CDR3 region: CASSMTGLGYTF. The CDR3 DNA reads TGTGCCAGCAGCATGACAGGGCTTGGCTACACCTTC.